These 22 T cell receptor beta chains came from one sample sequenced in a study of cytomegalovirus exposure and HLA in healthy donors. Researchers ran the PCR with 60 Vbeta and 13 Jbeta primers. Generated by immunoSEQ multiplex PCR, the TCRdb table keeps only in-frame clones and is missing some. Here the sample spans around 150,000 clones, roughly four fifths being singletons. Sequencing was performed on PBMCs. The receptors were gathered from a man aged 55 to 70 in good health and CMV-seronegative.

This chain connects TRBV7-2 to TRBJ2-1; D is perhaps TRBD1 (6 bases). CDR1 is SGHTA, CDR2 FQGNSA, per germline. The V and J ends lost 5 bases and 6 bases respectively, with 11 bases between them. There are 13 residues in the CDR3. In DNA form, the CDR3 reads TGTGCCAGCAGCCCCGGACAGCCCAATGAGCAGTTCTTC. Protein product: CASSPGQPNEQFF.

This clone has just one count. The genes are TRBV15 and TRBJ1-4; D remains ambiguous. The CDR3 sequence is 15 residues long. Trimming took 1 base from V and 0 from J, leaving 6 bases between them. In germline, CDR1 is LNHNV, CDR2 YYDKDF (reference sequence). The CDR3: CATSRASTTNEKLFF. CDR3 in DNA: TGTGCCACCAGCAGAGCGAGCACAACTAATGAAAAACTGTTTTTT.

The chain joins TRBV28 to TRBJ2-3; D gene ambiguous. CDR1 is MDHEN and CDR2 is SYDVKM in the germline V gene. This CDR3 has 15 residues. Trimming took off 6 bases at V and 0 bases at J, with 13 bases between the two ends. In DNA, the CDR3 is TGTGCCAGCAGACCCGACCGAGGAAGCACAGATACGCAGTATTTT. As protein: CASRPDRGSTDTQYF. The whole variable domain, remainder taken from reference TRBV28 and TRBJ2-3, is DVKVTQSSRYLVKRTGEKVFLECVQDMDHENMFWYRQDPGLGLRLIYFSYDVKMKEKGDIPEGYSVSREKKERFSLILESASTNQTSMYLCASRPDRGSTDTQYFGPGTRLTVL.

The J gene is TRBJ2-5, the V gene TRBV21-1; the table calls TRBD2, which could not be checked here. TRBV21-1 is a documented pseudogene. The CDR3 sequence is 13 residues long. CDR3: CASSKRGQETQYF. The CDR3 nucleotides read TGTGCCAGCAGCAAGCGGGGCCAAGAGACCCAGTACTTC.

This clone was detected only a few times. This sequence joins TRBV27 and TRBJ1-3; D is possibly TRBD1 (5 bases). The CDR3 has 16 residues. Germline values: CDR1 MNHEY, CDR2 SMNVEV (reference sequence). V was trimmed by 5 bases and J by 0 bases, leaving 14 bases between them. The CDR3 loop is CASSLRTPDSGNTIYF. DNA for the CDR3: TGTGCCAGCAGTCTTCGGACACCCGACTCTGGAAACACCATATATTTT.

This chain connects TRBV10-2 to TRBJ2-2; D is perhaps TRBD1 (6 bases). Germline loops: CDR1 WSHSY, CDR2 SAAADI. The CDR3 consists of 13 residues. V dropped 3 bases and J dropped 4 bases, with 6 bases sitting between them. The CDR3 nucleotides are TGCGCCAGCAGTGAACAGGGCACCGGGGAGCTGTTTTTT. Translated: CASSEQGTGELFF.

This chain uses TRBV11-2 with TRBJ1-2; no clear D. The germline gives CDR1 SGHAT, CDR2 FQNNGV. V was shortened by 3 bases and J by 4 bases, with 9 bases between the two germline ends. The CDR3 length is 13 residues. The CDR3 reads CASSFGGSYGYTF. The CDR3 DNA reads TGTGCCAGCAGCTTTGGCGGAAGCTATGGCTACACCTTC.

The V call is TRBV19, the J call TRBJ1-1; D might be TRBD1 (5 bases). Germline V gene lookup returns CDR1 LNHDA and CDR2 SQIVND (reference sequence). This CDR3 has 15 residues. Trimming removed 5 bases from V and 6 bases from J, with 19 bases in between. The CDR3 here is CASSLTGSPGAEAFF. The CDR3 region has the DNA TGTGCCAGTAGTCTTACAGGTTCCCCGGGGGCTGAAGCTTTCTTT.

The J gene is TRBJ2-3, the V gene TRBV7-2, with 11 bases lining up with TRBD2. Per the germline V gene, CDR1 is SGHTA and CDR2 is FQGNSA. The junction had 7 bases not matched to a gene; V was cut back by 10 bases and J by 1 base. The CDR3 loop spans 15 amino acids. The CDR3 spells CATALAGVGTDTQYF. The CDR3 region has the DNA TGTGCCACCGCACTAGCGGGGGTTGGCACAGATACGCAGTATTTT.

A single count supports this clone. The V call is TRBV19, the J call TRBJ2-5; a possible D gene is TRBD2 (6 bases). Trimming removed 2 bases from V and 3 bases from J, with 10 bases in between. The length of the CDR3 is 14 residues. Looked up from germline, CDR1 is LNHDA and CDR2 is SQIVND (reference sequence). CDR3 DNA sequence: TGTGCCAGTAGTATAACGGGCGGGAAAGAGACCCAGTACTTC. This sequence encodes CASSITGGKETQYF. The variable domain in full, with the rest retrieved from reference TRBV19 and TRBJ2-5, is DGGITQSPKYLFRKEGQNVTLSCEQNLNHDAMYWYRQDPGQGLRLIYYSQIVNDFQKGDIAEGYSVSREKKESFPLTVTSAQKNPTAFYLCASSITGGKETQYFGPGTRLLVL.

The chain uses TRBV6-1 and TRBJ2-5; 10 bases agree with TRBD1. TRBJ2-7 matches the DNA end more closely, so the J call is doubtful. This CDR3 is built from 14 residues. Germline V CDR1 and CDR2: MNHNS, SASEGT. The CDR3 protein is CASKGDRGSYEQYF. CDR3 coding DNA: TGTGCCAGCAAGGGGGACAGGGGATCCTACGAGCAGTACTTC.

This clone has just one count. One junction end disagrees with the germline gene, perhaps due to a read error. This rearrangement joins TRBV7-9 to TRBJ2-7, with a tentative D call TRBD2 (5 bases). Germline V gene lookup returns CDR1 SEHNR and CDR2 FQNEAQ (reference sequence). The CDR3 loop spans 15 amino acids. CDR3 amino acids: CSSSFFSGSSYEQYF. CDR3 coding DNA: TGTTCCAGCAGCTTTTTTTCGGGGAGCTCCTACGAGCAGTACTTC.

The rearrangement joins TRBV7-8 to TRBJ2-3; 12 positions match TRBD2. Germline trimming cut 1 base from V and 0 bases from J; bases unmatched to any gene: 5. In germline, CDR1 is SGHVS, CDR2 FQNEAQ. The CDR3 contains 18 residues. This CDR3 reads CASSLVAGTSGSTDTQYF. In DNA form, the CDR3 reads TGTGCCAGCAGCTTAGTCGCCGGGACTAGCGGGAGCACAGATACGCAGTATTTT.

This clone was detected a few times. The chain carries TRBV7-2 and TRBJ2-3; the D is unclear. CDR1 and CDR2 (germline): SGHTA, FQGNSA. The CDR3 loop spans 13 amino acids. V was clipped by 2 bases and J by 1 base, with 4 bases between them. The CDR3: CASSLPGTDTQYF. The CDR3 region has the DNA TGTGCCAGCAGCTTACCGGGCACAGATACGCAGTATTTT.

The rearrangement links TRBV5-5 to TRBJ1-1; D might be TRBD1 (6 bases). Trimming took off 5 bases at V and 1 base at J, with 9 bases between the two ends. Germline lookup yields CDR1 SGHKS and CDR2 YYEKEE (reference sequence). The CDR3 contains 13 residues. CDR3 amino acids: CASRWTANTEAFF. The DNA of the CDR3 is TGTGCCAGCAGATGGACAGCGAACACTGAAGCTTTCTTT.

V and J are TRBV28 and TRBJ2-7; the match to TRBD1 covers 12 bases. The CDR3 spans 17 residues. In germline, CDR1 is MDHEN, CDR2 SYDVKM. The V and J ends lost 4 bases and 4 bases, in that order; junction bases with no gene match: 11. CDR3 amino acids: CASSSQAAGQGAYEQYF. The DNA of the CDR3 is TGTGCCAGCAGTTCTCAAGCCGCGGGACAGGGGGCTTACGAGCAGTACTTC.

This chain uses TRBV9 with TRBJ2-5; 10 bases map to TRBD1. This CDR3 region has 18 residues. CDR1 is SGDLS and CDR2 is YYNGEE in the germline V gene. V shed 3 bases, J shed 5 bases, and the junction held 16 bases outside the gene matches. CDR3 DNA sequence: TGTGCCAGCAGCGAGGGAGGGGGACAGGGGATGAGTTGGGAGACCCAGTACTTC. Amino acids: CASSEGGGQGMSWETQYF.

The V and J genes are TRBV15 and TRBJ2-2; 9 nucleotides align to TRBD1. Looked up from germline, CDR1 is LNHNV and CDR2 is YYDKDF (reference sequence). The CDR3 loop spans 15 amino acids. The junction had 11 bases not matched to a gene; V was cut back by 4 bases and J by 11 bases. CDR3: CATSKGGQGPRELFF. CDR3 in DNA: TGTGCCACCAGCAAGGGGGGACAGGGTCCGCGAGAGCTGTTTTTT.

The J gene is TRBJ2-7, the V gene TRBV6-1; maybe TRBD2 (5 bases). V shed 2 bases and J shed 4 bases, with 15 bases lying between them. Germline loops: CDR1 MNHNS, CDR2 SASEGT. This CDR3 has 15 amino acids. CDR3 in DNA: TGTGCCAGCAGTGAATTGAGCGGAGGTGGGTACGAGCAGTACTTC. It encodes CASSELSGGGYEQYF.

J is TRBJ2-7 and V is TRBV6-1; tentative D call: TRBD1 (7 bases). Trimming took 4 bases from V and 5 from J, leaving 15 bases between them. Per germline, CDR1 MNHNS and CDR2 SASEGT. The CDR3 totals 14 residues. The CDR3 is CASSAGGGKDEQYF. In nucleotides, the CDR3 is TGTGCCAGCAGTGCCGGAGGGGGCAAGGACGAGCAGTACTTC.

This clone appeared once. V gene TRBV5-6 combines with J gene TRBJ2-3; 12 positions match TRBD1. CDR1 is SGHDT and CDR2 is YYEEEE in the germline V gene. The CDR3 extends over 15 amino acids. The junction had 2 bases not matched to a gene; V was cut back by 3 bases and J by 3 bases. CDR3 protein: CASSWDRGPTDTQYF. CDR3 in DNA: TGTGCCAGCAGCTGGGACAGGGGGCCGACAGATACGCAGTATTTT.

This clone was observed once. The chain links TRBV7-2 to TRBJ1-2; perhaps TRBD1 as D (5 bases). The germline V gene has CDR1 SGHTA and CDR2 FQGNSA. The CDR3 has 14 amino acids. Trimming stripped 3 bases from V and 1 base from J, with 9 bases between. CDR3 coding DNA: TGTGCCAGCAGCTTCCAGGGTGGTAACTATGGCTACACCTTC. Translation gives CASSFQGGNYGYTF.